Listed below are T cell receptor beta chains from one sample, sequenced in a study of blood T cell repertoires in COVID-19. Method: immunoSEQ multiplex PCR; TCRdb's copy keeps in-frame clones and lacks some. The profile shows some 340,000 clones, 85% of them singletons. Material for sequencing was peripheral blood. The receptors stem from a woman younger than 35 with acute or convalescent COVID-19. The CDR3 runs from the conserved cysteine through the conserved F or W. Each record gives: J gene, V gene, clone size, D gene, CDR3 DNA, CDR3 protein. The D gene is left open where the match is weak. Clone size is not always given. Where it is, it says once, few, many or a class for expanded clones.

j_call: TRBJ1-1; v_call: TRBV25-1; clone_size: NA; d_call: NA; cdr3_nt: TGTGCCAGCAGATATAACACTGAAGCTTTCTTT; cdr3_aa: CASRYNTEAFF
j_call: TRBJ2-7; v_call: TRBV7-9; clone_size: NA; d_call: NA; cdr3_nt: TGTGCCAGCAGCTTCCCAGGGACCTACGAGCAGTACTTC; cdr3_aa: CASSFPGTYEQYF
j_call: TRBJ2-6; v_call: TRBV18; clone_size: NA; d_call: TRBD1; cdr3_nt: TGTGCCAGCTCACCTTCCGGGACAGGGACTGCTGGGGCCAACGTCCTGACTTTC; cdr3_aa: CASSPSGTGTAGANVLTF
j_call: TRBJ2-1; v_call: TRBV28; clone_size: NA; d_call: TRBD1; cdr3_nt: TGTGCCAGCAGTGGGACAGGTATAGATGAGCAGTTCTTC; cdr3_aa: CASSGTGIDEQFF
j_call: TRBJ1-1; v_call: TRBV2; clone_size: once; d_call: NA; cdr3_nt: TGTGCCAGCAGTGAGGTCAGGGGGAACACTGAAGCTTTCTTT; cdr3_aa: CASSEVRGNTEAFF
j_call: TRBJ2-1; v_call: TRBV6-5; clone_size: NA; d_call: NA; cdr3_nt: TGTGCCAGCAGCTACGACAACAATGAGCAGTTCTTC; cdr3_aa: CASSYDNNEQFF
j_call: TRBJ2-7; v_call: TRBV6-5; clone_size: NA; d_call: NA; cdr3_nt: TGTGCCGCGCGTGGATCTAGTCACTCCTACGAGCAGTACTTC; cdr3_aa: CAARGSSHSYEQYF
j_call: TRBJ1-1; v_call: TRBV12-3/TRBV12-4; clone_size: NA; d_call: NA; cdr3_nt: TGTGCCAGCAGTTTCGGTGACACTGAAGCTTTCTTT; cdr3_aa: CASSFGDTEAFF
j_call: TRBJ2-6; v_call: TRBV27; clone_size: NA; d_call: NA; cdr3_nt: TGTGCCAGCAGTCCCGGGGGATCCGGGGCCAACGTCCTGACTTTC; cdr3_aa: CASSPGGSGANVLTF
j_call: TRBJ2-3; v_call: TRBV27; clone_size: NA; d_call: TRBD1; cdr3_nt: TGTGCCAGCAGTAGGGACAGGGAGACAGATACGCAGTATTTT; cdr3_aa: CASSRDRETDTQYF
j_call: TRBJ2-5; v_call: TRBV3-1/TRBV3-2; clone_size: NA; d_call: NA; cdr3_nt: TGTGCCAGCAGCCCACCCTCGGGGTCGGGGAGGGAGACCCAGTACTTC; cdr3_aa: CASSPPSGSGRETQYF
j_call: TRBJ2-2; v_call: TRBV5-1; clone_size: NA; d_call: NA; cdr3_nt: TGCGCCAGCAGCCAGGGTCTCAACACCGGGGAGCTGTTTTTT; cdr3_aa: CASSQGLNTGELFF
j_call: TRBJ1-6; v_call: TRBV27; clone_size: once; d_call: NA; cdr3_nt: TGTGCCAGCAGAGGACAGCTAGATTCACCCCTCCACTTT; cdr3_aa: CASRGQLDSPLHF
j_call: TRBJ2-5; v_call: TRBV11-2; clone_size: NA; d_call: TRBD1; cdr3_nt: TGTGCCAGCAGCGAGGGACAGATGAACTTCGAGACCCAGTACTTC; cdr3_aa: CASSEGQMNFETQYF
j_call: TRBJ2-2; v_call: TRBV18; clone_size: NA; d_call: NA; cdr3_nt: TGTGCCAGCTCACCACCGATTGGCGGCCGAGCGAACACCGGGGAGCTGTTTTTT; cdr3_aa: CASSPPIGGRANTGELFF
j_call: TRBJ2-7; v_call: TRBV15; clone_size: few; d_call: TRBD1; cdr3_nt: TGTGCCACCAGCAGAAGGACAGGAGGCCCGGACGAGCAGTACTTC; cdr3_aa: CATSRRTGGPDEQYF
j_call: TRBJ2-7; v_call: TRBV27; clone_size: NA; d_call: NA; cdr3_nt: TGTGCCAGCACCTCCGTCCCATTTACATCCTACGAGCAGTACTTC; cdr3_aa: CASTSVPFTSYEQYF
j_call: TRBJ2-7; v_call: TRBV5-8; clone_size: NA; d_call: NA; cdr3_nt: TGTGCCAGCAGCTTCCAGGGGGGTTACGAGCAGTACTTC; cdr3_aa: CASSFQGGYEQYF
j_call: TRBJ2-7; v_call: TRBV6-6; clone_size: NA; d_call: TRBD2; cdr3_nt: TGTGCCAGCACCAGCGGGAGTCCCTACGAGCAGTACTTC; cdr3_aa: CASTSGSPYEQYF
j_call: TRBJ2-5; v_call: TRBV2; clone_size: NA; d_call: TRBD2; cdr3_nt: TGTGCCAGCAGAGGCGGACTAGCGGACCTTCAAGAGACCCAGTACTTC; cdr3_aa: CASRGGLADLQETQYF